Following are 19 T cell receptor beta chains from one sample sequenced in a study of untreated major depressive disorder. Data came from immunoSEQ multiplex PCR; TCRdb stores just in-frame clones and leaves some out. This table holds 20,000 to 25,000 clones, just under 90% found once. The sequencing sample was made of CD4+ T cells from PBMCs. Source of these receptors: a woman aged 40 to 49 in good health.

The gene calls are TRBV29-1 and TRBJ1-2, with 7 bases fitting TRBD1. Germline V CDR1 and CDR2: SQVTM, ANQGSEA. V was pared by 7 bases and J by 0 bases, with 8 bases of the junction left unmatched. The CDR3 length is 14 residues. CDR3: CSETRQGANYGYTF. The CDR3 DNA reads TGCAGCGAAACGCGACAGGGAGCTAACTATGGCTACACCTTC.

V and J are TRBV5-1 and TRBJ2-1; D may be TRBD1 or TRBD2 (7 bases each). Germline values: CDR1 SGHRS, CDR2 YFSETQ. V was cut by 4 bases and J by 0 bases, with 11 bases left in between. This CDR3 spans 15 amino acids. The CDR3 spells CASSPGGGSYNEQFF. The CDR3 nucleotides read TGCGCCAGCAGCCCAGGGGGGGGCTCCTACAATGAGCAGTTCTTC.

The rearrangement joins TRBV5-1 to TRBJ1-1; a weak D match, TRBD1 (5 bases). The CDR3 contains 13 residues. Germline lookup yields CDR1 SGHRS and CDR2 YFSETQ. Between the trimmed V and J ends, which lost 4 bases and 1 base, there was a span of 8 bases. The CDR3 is CASSADTNTEAFF. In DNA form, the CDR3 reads TGCGCCAGCAGCGCGGACACGAACACTGAAGCTTTCTTT.

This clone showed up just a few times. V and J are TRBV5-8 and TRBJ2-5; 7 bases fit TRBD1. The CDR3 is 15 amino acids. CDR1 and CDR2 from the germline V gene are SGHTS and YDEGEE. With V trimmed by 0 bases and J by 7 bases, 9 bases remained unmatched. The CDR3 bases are TGTGCCAGCAGCTTGGGACAGACAGGGTTTCCGACCCAGTACTTC. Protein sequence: CASSLGQTGFPTQYF.

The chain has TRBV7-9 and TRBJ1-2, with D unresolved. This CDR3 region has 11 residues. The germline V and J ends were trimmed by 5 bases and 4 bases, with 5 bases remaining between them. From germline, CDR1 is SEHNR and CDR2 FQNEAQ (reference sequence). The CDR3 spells CASSAFYGYTF. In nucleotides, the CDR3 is TGTGCCAGCAGCGCCTTCTATGGCTACACCTTC. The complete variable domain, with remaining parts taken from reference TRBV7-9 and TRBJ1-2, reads DTGVSQNPRHKITKRGQNVTFRCDPISEHNRLYWYRQTLGQGPEFLTYFQNEAQLEKSRLLSDRFSAERPKGSFSTLEIQRTEQGDSAMYLCASSAFYGYTFGSGTRLTVV.

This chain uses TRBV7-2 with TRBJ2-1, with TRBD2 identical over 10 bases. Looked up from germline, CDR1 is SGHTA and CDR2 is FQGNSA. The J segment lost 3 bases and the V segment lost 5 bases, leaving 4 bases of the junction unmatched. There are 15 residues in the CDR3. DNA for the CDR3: TGTGCCAGCAGCCGTAGCGGGGGGCACTACAATGAGCAGTTCTTC. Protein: CASSRSGGHYNEQFF.

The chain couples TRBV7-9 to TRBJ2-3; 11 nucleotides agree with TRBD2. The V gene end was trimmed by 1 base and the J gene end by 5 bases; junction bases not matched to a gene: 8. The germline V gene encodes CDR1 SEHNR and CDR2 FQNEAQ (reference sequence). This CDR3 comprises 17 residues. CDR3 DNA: TGTGCCAGCAGCTTAGGGGCCCTAGCGGGGGGTGGAGATACGCAGTATTTT. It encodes CASSLGALAGGGDTQYF.

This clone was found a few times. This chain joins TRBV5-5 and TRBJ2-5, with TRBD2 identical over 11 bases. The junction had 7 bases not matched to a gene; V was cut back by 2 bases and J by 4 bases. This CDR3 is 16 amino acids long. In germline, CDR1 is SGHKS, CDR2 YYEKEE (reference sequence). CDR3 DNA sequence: TGTGCCAGCAGCTTAGGAGCTAGCGGGGGGCTAGAGACCCAGTACTTC. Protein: CASSLGASGGLETQYF.

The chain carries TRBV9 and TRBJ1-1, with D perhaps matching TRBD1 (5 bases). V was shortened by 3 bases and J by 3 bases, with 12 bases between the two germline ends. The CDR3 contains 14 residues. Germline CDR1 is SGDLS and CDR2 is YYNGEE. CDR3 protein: CASSAGFGDTEAFF. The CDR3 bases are TGTGCCAGCAGCGCAGGGTTTGGGGACACTGAAGCTTTCTTT.

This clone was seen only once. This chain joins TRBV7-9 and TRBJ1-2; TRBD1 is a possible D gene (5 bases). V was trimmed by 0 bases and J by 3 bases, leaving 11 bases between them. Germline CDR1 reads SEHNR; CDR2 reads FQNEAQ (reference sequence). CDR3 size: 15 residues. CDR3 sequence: CASSLASGMDYGYTF. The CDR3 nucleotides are TGTGCCAGCAGCTTAGCGTCAGGGATGGACTATGGCTACACCTTC.

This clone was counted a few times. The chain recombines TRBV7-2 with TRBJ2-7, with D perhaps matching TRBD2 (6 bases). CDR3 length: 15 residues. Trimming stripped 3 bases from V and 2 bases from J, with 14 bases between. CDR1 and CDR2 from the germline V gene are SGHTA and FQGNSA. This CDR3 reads CASSLRGSEPYEQYF. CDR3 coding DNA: TGTGCCAGCAGCTTGCGGGGTTCTGAGCCCTACGAGCAGTACTTC.

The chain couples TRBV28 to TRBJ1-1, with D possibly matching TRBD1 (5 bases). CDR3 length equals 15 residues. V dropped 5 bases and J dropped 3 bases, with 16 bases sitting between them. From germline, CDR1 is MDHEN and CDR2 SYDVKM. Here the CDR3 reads CASSTPGGGHTEAFF. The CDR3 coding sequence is TGTGCCAGCAGTACCCCGGGTGGGGGTCACACTGAAGCTTTCTTT.

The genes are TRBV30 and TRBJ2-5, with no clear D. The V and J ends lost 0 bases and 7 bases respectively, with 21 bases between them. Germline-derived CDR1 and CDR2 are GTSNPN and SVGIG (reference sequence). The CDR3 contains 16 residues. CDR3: CAWSVLSQRIVGTQYF. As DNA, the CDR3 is TGTGCCTGGAGTGTATTAAGTCAACGGATAGTAGGGACCCAGTACTTC.

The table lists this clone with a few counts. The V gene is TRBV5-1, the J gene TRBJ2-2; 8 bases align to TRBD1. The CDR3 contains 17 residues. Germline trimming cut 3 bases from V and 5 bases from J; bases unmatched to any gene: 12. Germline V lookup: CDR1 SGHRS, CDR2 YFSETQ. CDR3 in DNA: TGCGCCAGCAGCTCGGTTGGATATAACAGGGGGACCGGGGAGCTGTTTTTT. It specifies CASSSVGYNRGTGELFF.

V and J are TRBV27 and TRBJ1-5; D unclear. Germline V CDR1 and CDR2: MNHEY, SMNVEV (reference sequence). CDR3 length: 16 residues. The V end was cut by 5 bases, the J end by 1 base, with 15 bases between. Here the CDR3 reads CASSTNRGTSNQPQHF. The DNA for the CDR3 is TGTGCCAGCAGTACAAACAGAGGCACCAGCAATCAGCCCCAGCATTTT.

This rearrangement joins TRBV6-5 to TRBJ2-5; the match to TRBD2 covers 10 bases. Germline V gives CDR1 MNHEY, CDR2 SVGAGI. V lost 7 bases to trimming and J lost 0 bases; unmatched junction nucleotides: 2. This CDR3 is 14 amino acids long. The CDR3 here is CASKAGGYQETQYF. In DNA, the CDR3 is TGTGCCAGCAAAGCGGGGGGGTACCAAGAGACCCAGTACTTC.

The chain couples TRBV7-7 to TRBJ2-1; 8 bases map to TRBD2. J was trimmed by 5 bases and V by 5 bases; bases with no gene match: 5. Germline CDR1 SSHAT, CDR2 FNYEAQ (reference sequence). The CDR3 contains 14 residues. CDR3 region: CASSTGGANNEQFF. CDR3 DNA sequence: TGTGCCAGCAGCACGGGGGGGGCAAACAATGAGCAGTTCTTC.

Here the CDR3 reads CAIRGPRYGYTF. The CDR3 DNA reads TGTGCCATCAGGGGACCCCGCTATGGCTACACCTTC. This sequence joins TRBV10-3 and TRBJ1-2; D might be TRBD1 (5 bases). Germline assignment: CDR1 ENHRY and CDR2 SYGVKD. The CDR3 runs to 12 residues. Trimming pared 6 bases from V and 4 bases from J, leaving 9 bases between.

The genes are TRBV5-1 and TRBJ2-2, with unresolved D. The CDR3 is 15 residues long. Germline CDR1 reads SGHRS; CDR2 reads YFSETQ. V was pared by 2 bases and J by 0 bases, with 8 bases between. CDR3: CASSFYSTNTGELFF. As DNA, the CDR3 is TGCGCCAGCAGCTTTTACAGCACGAACACCGGGGAGCTGTTTTTT.